A selection of T cell receptor beta chains follows, all from one sample in a study of blood T cells in healthy people across ages. TCRdb redid the calling of the 5' RACE reads with MiXCR, one entry per CDR3 protein. There are about 570,000 distinct CDR3 sequences in the sample; approximately 25% occur only once, and roughly 18% lies in the top ten. Sequenced input: blood. The origin of the receptors is a woman between 65 and 79 years old in good health. Both conserved end residues are part of each CDR3. A D gene is named only where the DNA matches it firmly. Size tells how often a clone was seen (once, few, many) or the class of an expanded clone, and some rows leave it out.

cdr3_nt cdr3_aa clone_size d_call j_call v_call
TGCGCCAGCAGCCAGATGACAGGGGGCGTAGGGGAAAAACTGCTTTTT CASSQMTGGVGEKLLF few TRBD1 TRBJ1-4 TRBV4-3
TGTGCCAGCAGCCCCCGGGGTAGCGGGGTGTTTGAGCAGTTCTTC CASSPRGSGVFEQFF NA TRBD2 TRBJ2-1 TRBV7-2
TGTGCCAGCAGCTTTGGGGAATACGAGCAGTACTTC CASSFGEYEQYF NA NA TRBJ2-7 TRBV7-9
TGTGCCTGGAGTGTGACAGGGGTGGAGACCCAGTACTTC CAWSVTGVETQYF few TRBD1 TRBJ2-5 TRBV30
TGTGCCAGCAGTTATAGGGATAGGGAGACCCAGTACTTC CASSYRDRETQYF few NA TRBJ2-5 TRBV6-2/TRBV6-3
TGTGCCAGCAGTAAGGAGAACACCGGGGAGCTGTTTTTT CASSKENTGELFF NA NA TRBJ2-2 TRBV2
TGTGCCAGCAGTCATCCTTCCTCCCCGGCTTCCAGGGGGGGCGGGGAGACCCAGTACTTC CASSHPSSPASRGGGETQYF few NA TRBJ2-5 TRBV6-1
TGCGCCAGCAGGGAGGGCCCTACAGATACGCAGTATTTT CASREGPTDTQYF NA NA TRBJ2-3 TRBV5-1
TGCGCCAGCACCCTCGGAGAGGCGGCGCGTACGCAGTATTTT CASTLGEAARTQYF NA NA TRBJ2-3 TRBV5-1
TGTGCCAGCAGCCCCTCTACCGGGACTAGCGCCGGGGAGCTGTTTTTT CASSPSTGTSAGELFF NA TRBD2 TRBJ2-2 TRBV4-2
TGTGCCAGCAGTGATTATACCCTAGCGGGGGTTGGGACAGATACGCAGTATTTT CASSDYTLAGVGTDTQYF many TRBD2 TRBJ2-3 TRBV25-1
TGTGCCAGCTCACCGTTGACCGGGACAAACAAAAACATTCAGTACTTC CASSPLTGTNKNIQYF few NA TRBJ2-4 TRBV18
TGCAGCGTCGGCCCCTCGGATTATGGCTACACCTTC CSVGPSDYGYTF many NA TRBJ1-2 TRBV29-1
TGTGCCAGCAGTTCGTTGCGGGCGCACCAAGAGACCCAGTACTTC CASSSLRAHQETQYF many NA TRBJ2-5 TRBV27
TGCAGTGCTCCGGGCCCGGGGGGCGGGGAGCTGTTTTTT CSAPGPGGGELFF NA TRBD2 TRBJ2-2 TRBV20-1
TGTGCCAGCAGCCAAGATTTCATCGGGACCCAGTACTTC CASSQDFIGTQYF few NA TRBJ2-5 TRBV3-1
TGTGCCAGCAGCTTAGTAGGTCCAGCTGAGCAGTTCTTC CASSLVGPAEQFF NA NA TRBJ2-1 TRBV7-2
TGTGCCAGCAGTGATTCTAGGGGGCTGAACACTGAAGCTTTCTTT CASSDSRGLNTEAFF once TRBD1 TRBJ1-1 TRBV2
TGCAGTGCTAGGTCCCGGACGGCAAGAGAGACCCAGTACTTC CSARSRTARETQYF few NA TRBJ2-5 TRBV20-1
TGCGCCAGCAGCGGCGACAGGGGGGATATTTCAGCCAAAAACATTCAGTACTTC CASSGDRGDISAKNIQYF NA TRBD1 TRBJ2-4 TRBV5-1
TGTGCCAGCACGCCCCGGAATGAGCAGTTCTTC CASTPRNEQFF few NA TRBJ2-1 TRBV6-6
TGCGCCAGCAGTGCGGGGGAACGCACAGATACGCAGTATTTT CASSAGERTDTQYF few TRBD2 TRBJ2-3 TRBV5-1
TGCAGTGCCGCCAGACCCAGTCCCCAGGGCTCTGAGCAGTTCTTC CSAARPSPQGSEQFF NA NA TRBJ2-1 TRBV20-1
TGTGCCAGCAGCTTAGGACGACTAGCGGCCACAGATACGCAGTATTTT CASSLGRLAATDTQYF NA TRBD2 TRBJ2-3 TRBV7-9
TGTGCCAGCAGCTTAGAGGGGGTCCGGCAGTTCTTC CASSLEGVRQFF NA NA TRBJ2-1 TRBV7-2
TGCGCCAGCAGCCAAGATGGGCAGGGCTTTAATGAAAAACTGTTTTTT CASSQDGQGFNEKLFF NA NA TRBJ1-4 TRBV4-1
TGTGCCAGCAGCTTAGCCGCGGGGCCGGCCTACGAGCAGTACTTC CASSLAAGPAYEQYF NA NA TRBJ2-7 TRBV7-2
TGCAGTGCTAGTAGAGCTAGCGGGAGGAAAGAGACCCAGTACTTC CSASRASGRKETQYF few TRBD2 TRBJ2-5 TRBV20-1
TGTGCCAGCAGCTTGGCCCTCCGTCCGACAGGGGGCTCAGAGACCCAGTACTTC CASSLALRPTGGSETQYF NA TRBD1 TRBJ2-5 TRBV5-6
TGTGCCAGCAGTTACTCGCGTGACAGAAGTCCCGTTGCAACTAATGAAAAACTGTTTTTT CASSYSRDRSPVATNEKLFF few NA TRBJ1-4 TRBV6-2/TRBV6-3
TGCGCCAGCAGCTTGGATGAGGCTCGTAATTCACCCCTCCACTTT CASSLDEARNSPLHF NA NA TRBJ1-6 TRBV5-1
TGCGCCAGCAGTCCACAGGTGGAAGATACGCAGTATTTT CASSPQVEDTQYF many NA TRBJ2-3 TRBV5-1
TGCGCCAGCGGGGGACAGGGAGACAAAAACATTCAGTACTTC CASGGQGDKNIQYF NA TRBD1 TRBJ2-4 TRBV4-1
TGCAGCGTTGAAGAGTTAGACAGGGGAGGATACACCTTC CSVEELDRGGYTF few TRBD1 TRBJ1-2 TRBV29-1
TGTGCCAGCAGCGTTGGGGATACATCACTAAAACTGTTTTTT CASSVGDTSLKLFF few NA TRBJ1-4 TRBV9
TGCGCCAGCAGCGTAAATCCTAGCGGGGGGCCCTACGAGCAGTACTTC CASSVNPSGGPYEQYF many TRBD2 TRBJ2-7 TRBV5-1
TGTGCCAGCAGTCGGGGGTCCAGCGGCTCCTACAATGAGCAGTTCTTC CASSRGSSGSYNEQFF few NA TRBJ2-1 TRBV7-9
TGTGCCAGCAGCTTAGAGACGTATGGCTACACCTTC CASSLETYGYTF NA NA TRBJ1-2 TRBV7-2
TGTGCCAGCAGCATAGAGGCGAAGGCTGAAGCTTTCTTT CASSIEAKAEAFF NA NA TRBJ1-1 TRBV27
TGTGCCAGCAGCCCCCGGTTGGTGGGAGAGACCCAGTACTTC CASSPRLVGETQYF NA NA TRBJ2-5 TRBV7-9
TGCAGCGTTGTTTTTCCGGCGGGGGGATTTTCGGAGACCCAGTACTTC CSVVFPAGGFSETQYF NA TRBD2 TRBJ2-5 TRBV29-1
TGTGCCAGTAGTATTCTAGGGGCCTCCTACAATGAGCAGTTCTTC CASSILGASYNEQFF few NA TRBJ2-1 TRBV19
TGTGCCAGCAGCTCAGACAGGGAGAGCTATGGCTACACCTTC CASSSDRESYGYTF NA TRBD1 TRBJ1-2 TRBV7-2
TGTGCCAGCAGCTTAGAGGCAGTTGGAGACAATGAGCAGTTCTTC CASSLEAVGDNEQFF NA NA TRBJ2-1 TRBV7-9
TGTGCCAGCAGGGGACAGGGGATGAATCAGCCCCAGCATTTT CASRGQGMNQPQHF NA TRBD1 TRBJ1-5 TRBV6-1
TGCGCCTCACTAGGCCCTTCGAGCTCCTACGAGCAGTACTTC CASLGPSSSYEQYF NA NA TRBJ2-7 TRBV10-2
TGCAGCGTCGATAGGGTTAGCTCTAACTATGGCTACACCTTC CSVDRVSSNYGYTF NA NA TRBJ1-2 TRBV29-1
TGTGCCACCAGTCCTCAAGCGGGGTACGAGCAGTACTTC CATSPQAGYEQYF NA TRBD2 TRBJ2-7 TRBV24-1
TGTGCCTGGAGTGTAAGGGACCAAGAGACCCAGTACTTC CAWSVRDQETQYF few NA TRBJ2-5 TRBV30
TGTGCCAGCAGCCTTATGGGACTAGCGGGGGGGGGAGGAACAGATACGCAGTATTTT CASSLMGLAGGGGTDTQYF NA TRBD2 TRBJ2-3 TRBV7-2
TGTGCCAGCAGCCCGGGACTCGCCTCCTACAATGAGCAGTTCTTC CASSPGLASYNEQFF few NA TRBJ2-1 TRBV11-3
TGTGCCAGCAGTGAACTTACGGCGGGGACTAATGAAAAACTGTTTTTT CASSELTAGTNEKLFF few NA TRBJ1-4 TRBV6-1
TGTGCCAGCAGCAGAGCCGGGACACCCTATGGCTACACCTTC CASSRAGTPYGYTF few NA TRBJ1-2 TRBV21-1
TGTGCCAGCAGCTTAGGGAGTTGGGTTAGCAATCAGCCCCAGCATTTT CASSLGSWVSNQPQHF few NA TRBJ1-5 TRBV5-6